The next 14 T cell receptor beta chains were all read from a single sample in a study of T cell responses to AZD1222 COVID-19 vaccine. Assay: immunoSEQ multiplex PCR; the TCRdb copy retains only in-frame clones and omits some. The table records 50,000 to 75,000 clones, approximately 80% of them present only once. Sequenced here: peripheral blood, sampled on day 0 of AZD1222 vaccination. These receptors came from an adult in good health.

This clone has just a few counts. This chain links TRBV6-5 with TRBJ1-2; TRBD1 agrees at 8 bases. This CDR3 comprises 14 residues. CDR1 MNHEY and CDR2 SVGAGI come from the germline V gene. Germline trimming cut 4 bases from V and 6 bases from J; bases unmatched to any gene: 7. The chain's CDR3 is CASSWAGGQDGYTF. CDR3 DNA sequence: TGTGCCAGCAGTTGGGCAGGGGGCCAGGATGGCTACACCTTC.

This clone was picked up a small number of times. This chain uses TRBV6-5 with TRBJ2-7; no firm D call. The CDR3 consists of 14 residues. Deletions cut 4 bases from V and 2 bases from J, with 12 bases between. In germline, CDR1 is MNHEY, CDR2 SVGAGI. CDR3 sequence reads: CASSLGRTAYEQYF. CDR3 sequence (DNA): TGTGCCAGCAGTTTAGGACGGACCGCCTACGAGCAGTACTTC.

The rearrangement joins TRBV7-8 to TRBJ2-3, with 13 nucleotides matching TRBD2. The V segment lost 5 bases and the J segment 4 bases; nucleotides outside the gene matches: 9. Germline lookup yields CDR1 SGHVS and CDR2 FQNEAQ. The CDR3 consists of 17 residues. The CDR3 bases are TGTGCCAGCAGCCCTTTAGGGACTAGCGGGGCGGCAGATACGCAGTATTTT. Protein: CASSPLGTSGAADTQYF. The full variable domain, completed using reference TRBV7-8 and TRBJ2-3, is GAGVSQSPRYKVAKRGQDVALRCDPISGHVSLFWYQQALGQGPEFLTYFQNEAQLDKSGLPSDRFFAERPEGSVSTLKIQRTQQEDSAVYLCASSPLGTSGAADTQYFGPGTRLTVL.

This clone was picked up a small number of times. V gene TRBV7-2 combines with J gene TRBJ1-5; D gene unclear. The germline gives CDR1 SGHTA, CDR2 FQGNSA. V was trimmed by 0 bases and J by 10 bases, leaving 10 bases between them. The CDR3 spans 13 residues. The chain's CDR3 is CASSLALEGPQHF. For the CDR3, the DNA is TGTGCCAGCAGCTTAGCGCTAGAGGGCCCCCAGCATTTT. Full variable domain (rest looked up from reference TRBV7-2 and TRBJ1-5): GAGVSQSPSNKVTEKGKDVELRCDPISGHTALYWYRQSLGQGLEFLIYFQGNSAPDKSGLPSDRFSAERTGGSVSTLTIQRTQQEDSAVYLCASSLALEGPQHFGDGTRLSIL.

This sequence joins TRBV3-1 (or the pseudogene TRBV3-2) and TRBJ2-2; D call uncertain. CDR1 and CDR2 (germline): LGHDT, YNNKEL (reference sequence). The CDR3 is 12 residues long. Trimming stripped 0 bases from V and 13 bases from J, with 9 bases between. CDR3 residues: CASSQERTRLFF. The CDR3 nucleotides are TGTGCCAGCAGCCAAGAACGGACGAGGCTGTTTTTT.

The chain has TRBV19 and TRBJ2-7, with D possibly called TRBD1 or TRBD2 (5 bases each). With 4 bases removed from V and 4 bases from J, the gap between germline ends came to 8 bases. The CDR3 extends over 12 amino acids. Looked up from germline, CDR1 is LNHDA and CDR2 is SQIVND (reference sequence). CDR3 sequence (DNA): TGTGCCAGTAGTAGCAGGGAGTACGAGCAGTACTTC. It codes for CASSSREYEQYF. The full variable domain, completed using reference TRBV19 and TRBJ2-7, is DGGITQSPKYLFRKEGQNVTLSCEQNLNHDAMYWYRQDPGQGLRLIYYSQIVNDFQKGDIAEGYSVSREKKESFPLTVTSAQKNPTAFYLCASSSREYEQYFGPGTRLTVT.

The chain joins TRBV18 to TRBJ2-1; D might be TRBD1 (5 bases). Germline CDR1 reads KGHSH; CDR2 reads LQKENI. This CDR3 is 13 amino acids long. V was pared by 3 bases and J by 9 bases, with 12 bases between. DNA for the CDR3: TGTGCCAGCTCACCGCTAGGGGATGCTGAGCAGTTCTTC. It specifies CASSPLGDAEQFF.

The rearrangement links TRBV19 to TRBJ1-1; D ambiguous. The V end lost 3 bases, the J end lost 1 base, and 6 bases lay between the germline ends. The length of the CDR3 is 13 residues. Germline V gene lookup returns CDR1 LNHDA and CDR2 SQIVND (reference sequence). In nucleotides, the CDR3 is TGTGCCAGTAGTATGAAGTCGAACACTGAAGCTTTCTTT. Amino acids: CASSMKSNTEAFF.

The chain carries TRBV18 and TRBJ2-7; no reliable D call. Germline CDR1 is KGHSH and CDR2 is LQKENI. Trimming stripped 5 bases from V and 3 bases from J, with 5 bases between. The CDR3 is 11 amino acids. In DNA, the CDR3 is TGTGCCAGCTCAACGGGCTACGAGCAGTACTTC. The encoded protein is CASSTGYEQYF.

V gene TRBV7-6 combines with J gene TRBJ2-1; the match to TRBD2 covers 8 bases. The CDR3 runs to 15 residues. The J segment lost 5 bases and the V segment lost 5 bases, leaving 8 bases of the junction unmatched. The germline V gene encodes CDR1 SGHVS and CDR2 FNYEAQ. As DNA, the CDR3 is TGTGCCAGCAGCCCCCGTGGAGCGGGGGACAATGAGCAGTTCTTC. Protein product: CASSPRGAGDNEQFF.

This CDR3 is CASSRTSGGPGETQYF. The CDR3 bases are TGTGCCAGCTCGCGGACTAGCGGGGGGCCAGGAGAGACCCAGTACTTC. The chain recombines TRBV18 with TRBJ2-5, with 14 nucleotides matching TRBD2. The V gene end was trimmed by 6 bases and the J gene end by 4 bases; junction bases not matched to a gene: 7. CDR1 and CDR2 (germline): KGHSH, LQKENI. CDR3 length: 16 amino acids.

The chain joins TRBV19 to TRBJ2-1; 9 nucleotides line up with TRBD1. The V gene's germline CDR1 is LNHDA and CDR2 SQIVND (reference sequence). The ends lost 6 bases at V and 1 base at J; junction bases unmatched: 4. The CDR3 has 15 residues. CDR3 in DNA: TGTGCCAGTAGGACTGGGACAGGGTCCTACAATGAGCAGTTCTTC. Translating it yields CASRTGTGSYNEQFF.

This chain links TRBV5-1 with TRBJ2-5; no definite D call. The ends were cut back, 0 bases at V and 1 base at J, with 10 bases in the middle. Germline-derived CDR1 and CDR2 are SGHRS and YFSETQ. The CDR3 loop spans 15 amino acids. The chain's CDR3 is CASSLAAETQETQYF. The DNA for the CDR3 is TGCGCCAGCAGCTTGGCGGCAGAAACCCAAGAGACCCAGTACTTC.

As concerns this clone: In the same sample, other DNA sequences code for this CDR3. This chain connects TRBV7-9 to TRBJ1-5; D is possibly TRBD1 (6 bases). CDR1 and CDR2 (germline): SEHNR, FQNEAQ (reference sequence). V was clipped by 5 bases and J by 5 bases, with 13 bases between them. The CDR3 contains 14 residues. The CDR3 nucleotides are TGTGCCAGCAGCCTTGGTTCAGGGGATCAGCCCCAGCATTTT. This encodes CASSLGSGDQPQHF.